This entry lists 12 T cell receptor beta chains sequenced from one sample in a study of T cells after posttransplantation cyclophosphamide. The method was immunoSEQ multiplex PCR; TCRdb's version includes in-frame clones alone and lacks a portion of them. The sample holds tens of thousands of clones, and no clone turns up only once. The sequenced sample was PBMCs. The receptor set was obtained from a man in his forties in good health, CMV-negative, and a related stem cell transplant donor.

This rearrangement joins TRBV7-8 to TRBJ2-1; TRBD2 matches at 10 bases. From germline, CDR1 is SGHVS and CDR2 FQNEAQ. The CDR3 is 17 amino acids. The trim removed 5 bases at V and 4 bases at J, leaving 11 bases unmatched. The CDR3 loop is CASSLNPGTSVYNEQFF. The DNA of the CDR3 is TGTGCCAGCAGCCTAAACCCTGGGACTAGCGTGTACAATGAGCAGTTCTTC.

This clone was seen at least ten times. This chain connects TRBV29-1 to TRBJ2-2; D uncertain. Germline CDR1 is SQVTM and CDR2 is ANQGSEA. V lost 4 bases and J lost 6, with 12 bases in between. This CDR3 region has 13 residues. The CDR3: CSVAAGGSGELFF. The CDR3 coding sequence is TGCAGCGTTGCTGCAGGTGGTTCCGGGGAGCTGTTTTTT.

The sample holds many counts of this clone. The rearrangement joins TRBV18 to TRBJ1-6; TRBD1 might be the D (5 bases). The V end was cut by 0 bases, the J end by 6 bases, with 15 bases between. Germline V gene sequence: CDR1 KGHSH, CDR2 LQKENI. This CDR3 comprises 17 residues. Here the CDR3 reads CASSPPKSQGGNSPLHF. The CDR3 region has the DNA TGTGCCAGCTCACCACCTAAATCCCAGGGTGGTAATTCACCCCTCCACTTT.

This chain uses TRBV18 with TRBJ1-1, with TRBD1 matching over 7 bases. With 4 bases clipped from V and 1 base from J, the junction kept 12 bases outside the gene matches. CDR1 is KGHSH, CDR2 LQKENI, per germline. CDR3 length: 17 amino acids. The DNA of the CDR3 is TGTGCCAGCTCACGGGAGACAGGGACTTTTAAGAACACTGAAGCTTTCTTT. It codes for CASSRETGTFKNTEAFF. The full variable domain, in which reference TRBV18 and TRBJ1-1 provide the parts outside the CDR3, is NAGVMQNPRHLVRRRGQEARLRCSPMKGHSHVYWYRQLPEEGLKFMVYLQKENIIDESGMPKERFSAEFPKEGPSILRIQQVVRGDSAAYFCASSRETGTFKNTEAFFGQGTRLTVV.

This clone showed up many times. The chain recombines TRBV4-1 with TRBJ2-7, with D maybe TRBD1 (5 bases). The V end lost 4 bases, the J end lost 2 bases, and 9 bases lay between the germline ends. In germline, CDR1 is MGHRA, CDR2 YSYEKL. The CDR3 runs 13 residues. CDR3 DNA: TGCGCCAGCAGCCTGGACATTCCCTACGAGCAGTACTTC. Translation: CASSLDIPYEQYF.

This clone was observed at least ten times. This sequence joins TRBV4-1 and TRBJ1-2; a possible D gene is TRBD1 (6 bases). With 2 bases removed from V and 1 base from J, the gap between germline ends came to 11 bases. Germline V gene sequence: CDR1 MGHRA, CDR2 YSYEKL. The length of the CDR3 is 15 residues. The CDR3 protein is CASSQRTEINYGYTF. Here the CDR3 DNA reads TGCGCCAGCAGCCAACGGACAGAAATTAACTATGGCTACACCTTC.

This clone has just a few counts. Here the CDR3 DNA reads TGTGCTAGTGGTTTGTTAGACACCGGGGAGCTGTTTTTT. It is translated as CASGLLDTGELFF. V gene TRBV12-5 combines with J gene TRBJ2-2; D remains ambiguous. This CDR3 has 13 residues. V gave up 2 bases and J gave up 3 bases, with 4 bases separating them. Germline V gives CDR1 LGHNT, CDR2 FRNRAP.

The gene calls are TRBV4-1 and TRBJ2-5; D ambiguous. CDR3 length: 11 residues. In germline, CDR1 is MGHRA, CDR2 YSYEKL. V was trimmed by 8 bases and J by 13 bases, leaving 17 bases between them. CDR3 DNA sequence: TGCGCCAGCCGCTGGGCAGGCCTGTGGTACTTC. Translated, it gives CASRWAGLWYF.

The gene calls are TRBV9 and TRBJ2-3, with 7 bases that match TRBD1. CDR1 is SGDLS and CDR2 is YYNGEE in the germline V gene. The CDR3 is 14 amino acids. Trimming took 4 bases from V and 3 from J; bases not matched to a gene: 5. CDR3 loop: CASSSETGTDTQYF. The CDR3 bases are TGTGCCAGCAGCTCAGAGACAGGGACAGATACGCAGTATTTT. The full variable domain, its missing parts supplied by reference TRBV9 and TRBJ2-3, is DSGVTQTPKHLITATGQRVTLRCSPRSGDLSVYWYQQSLDQGLQFLIQYYNGEERAKGNILERFSAQQFPDLHSELNLSSLELGDSALYFCASSSETGTDTQYFGPGTRLTVL.

This clone was observed at least ten times. V gene TRBV19 combines with J gene TRBJ1-1; 9 bases fit TRBD1. V shed 5 bases, J shed 2 bases, and the junction held 6 bases outside the gene matches. Germline V CDR1 and CDR2: LNHDA, SQIVND (reference sequence). This CDR3 contains 15 residues. CDR3 coding DNA: TGTGCCAGTAGTGGACAGGGGATGATTAACACTGAAGCTTTCTTT. Protein: CASSGQGMINTEAFF. Drawing the rest from reference TRBV19 and TRBJ1-1, the complete variable domain is DGGITQSPKYLFRKEGQNVTLSCEQNLNHDAMYWYRQDPGQGLRLIYYSQIVNDFQKGDIAEGYSVSREKKESFPLTVTSAQKNPTAFYLCASSGQGMINTEAFFGQGTRLTVV.

This clone was observed at least ten times. The rearrangement uses TRBV6-5 and TRBJ1-2; 7 bases match TRBD1. The CDR3 consists of 14 residues. CDR1 and CDR2 (germline): MNHEY, SVGAGI. The V gene end was trimmed by 0 bases and the J gene end by 5 bases; junction bases not matched to a gene: 3. The CDR3 loop is CASSYSRTGYGYTF. The CDR3 DNA reads as TGTGCCAGCAGTTACTCCAGGACAGGTTATGGCTACACCTTC.

This clone appeared many times. This chain links TRBV6-5 with TRBJ1-1, with D perhaps matching TRBD1 (6 bases). Trimming left V 4 bases short and J 2 bases short, with 17 bases between. Germline V gene lookup returns CDR1 MNHEY and CDR2 SVGAGI. This CDR3 is 16 amino acids long. This CDR3 reads CASSSQGRGPNTEAFF. In DNA, the CDR3 is TGTGCCAGCAGTTCACAGGGTCGGGGACCTAACACTGAAGCTTTCTTT.